Below, 22 T cell receptor beta chains from the same sample are listed, as sequenced in a study of cytomegalovirus exposure and HLA in healthy donors. PCR used 60 Vbeta primers and 13 Jbeta primers. Sequencing used immunoSEQ multiplex PCR; TCRdb keeps in-frame clones, though not all of them. Among fewer than 200,000 clones listed, roughly a tenth were seen once. Sequenced input: PBMCs. The receptors originated from a woman aged 25 to 39 in good health and CMV-seropositive.

This chain uses TRBV10-3 with TRBJ2-7, with TRBD1 as a possible D gene (5 bases). Between the trimmed V and J ends, which lost 3 bases and 5 bases, there was a span of 14 bases. Germline V gene data show CDR1 as ENHRY and CDR2 as SYGVKD. This CDR3 spans 14 amino acids. The CDR3 DNA follows: TGTGCCATCAGTGAACAAGGGGCCCTCCACGAGCAGTACTTC. Encoded protein: CAISEQGALHEQYF.

Many counts were recorded for this clone. The chain employs TRBV19 and TRBJ2-7; 10 positions match TRBD1. The V segment lost 7 bases and the J segment 7 bases; nucleotides outside the gene matches: 16. CDR3 length: 16 residues. Germline CDR1 is LNHDA and CDR2 is SQIVND (reference sequence). This CDR3 is CASTDRGQGRPDEQYF. The CDR3 DNA sequence: TGTGCCAGTACCGACCGGGGACAGGGGAGACCTGATGAGCAGTACTTC.

In its sample, this clone was seen a few times. The V gene is TRBV27, the J gene TRBJ1-4; TRBD1 might be the D (6 bases). CDR1 MNHEY and CDR2 SMNVEV come from the germline V gene (reference sequence). This CDR3 contains 16 residues. V lost 1 base and J 3 bases, leaving 12 bases between the germline ends. CDR3 in amino acids: CASSLFQGKANEKLFF. The CDR3 coding sequence is TGTGCCAGCAGTTTATTCCAGGGGAAAGCTAATGAAAAACTGTTTTTT.

This clone was seen only a few times. V usage is TRBV15 and J usage is TRBJ1-1; 7 bases map to TRBD1. CDR1 is LNHNV, CDR2 YYDKDF, per germline (reference sequence). V was pared by 0 bases and J by 1 base, with 2 bases of the junction left unmatched. CDR3 size: 15 residues. CDR3 DNA sequence: TGTGCCACCAGCAGAGACGACAGGGAGAACACTGAAGCTTTCTTT. Encoded protein: CATSRDDRENTEAFF. Full variable domain (outside the CDR3, taken from reference TRBV15 and TRBJ1-1): DAMVIQNPRYQVTQFGKPVTLSCSQTLNHNVMYWYQQKSSQAPKLLFHYYDKDFNNEADTPDNFQSRRPNTSFCFLDIRSPGLGDTAMYLCATSRDDRENTEAFFGQGTRLTVV.

In its sample, this clone was seen a few times. The CDR3 here is CASSPGRHNTGELFF. The CDR3 DNA reads TGTGCCAGCAGCCCCGGGAGACACAACACCGGGGAGCTGTTTTTT. The chain joins TRBV7-3 to TRBJ2-2, with D possibly TRBD2 on 6 matching bases. The CDR3 has 15 amino acids. The V gene lost 5 bases and the J gene lost 2 bases, with 12 bases spanning the gap. CDR1 SGHTA and CDR2 FQGTGA come from the germline V gene.

V usage is TRBV2 and J usage is TRBJ2-1, with 8 positions matching TRBD2. Germline assignment: CDR1 SNHLY and CDR2 FYNNEI. The CDR3 length is 15 residues. V trimming: 8 bases; J trimming: 2 bases; junction bases outside the gene matches: 8. The CDR3 spells CASLFSGSTYNEQFF. DNA of the CDR3: TGTGCCAGCCTTTTCAGCGGGAGTACCTACAATGAGCAGTTCTTC.

This clone showed up just a few times. This sequence joins TRBV5-1 and TRBJ2-5, with D possibly TRBD2 on 6 matching bases. The V gene's germline CDR1 is SGHRS and CDR2 YFSETQ. V was pared by 4 bases and J by 3 bases, with 13 bases between. This CDR3 is built from 14 residues. The CDR3: CASSRGLNKETQYF. The CDR3, as DNA: TGCGCCAGCAGCAGGGGACTGAACAAAGAGACCCAGTACTTC.

J is TRBJ1-2 and V is TRBV30, with D perhaps TRBD1 (6 bases). Germline assignment: CDR1 GTSNPN and CDR2 SVGIG (reference sequence). V lost 4 bases, J lost 4 bases, and 13 bases lay in between. CDR3 length equals 13 residues. DNA of the CDR3: TGTGCCTGGATTAGGGGGGGCAGCTATGGCTACACCTTC. Translated, it gives CAWIRGGSYGYTF. Variable domain in full (rest from reference TRBV30 and TRBJ1-2): SQTIHQWPATLVQPVGSPLSLECTVEGTSNPNLYWYRQAAGRGLQLLFYSVGIGQISSEVPQNLSASRPQDRQFILSSKKLLLSDSGFYLCAWIRGGSYGYTFGSGTRLTVV.

This clone has just a few counts. V is TRBV12-5 and J is TRBJ2-7, with 8 bases fitting TRBD1. CDR1 is LGHNT and CDR2 is FRNRAP in the germline V gene. V shed 5 bases, J shed 3 bases, and the junction held 6 bases outside the gene matches. The CDR3 spans 14 residues. CDR3 loop: CASGRTGRGYEQYF. Written as DNA, the CDR3 is TGTGCTAGTGGTCGGACAGGGAGAGGCTACGAGCAGTACTTC.

The rearrangement links TRBV10-3 to TRBJ2-1, with a weak D call TRBD2 (6 bases). The CDR3 runs to 14 residues. V shed 8 bases and J shed 2 bases, with 13 bases lying between them. The germline V gene encodes CDR1 ENHRY and CDR2 SYGVKD. As DNA, the CDR3 is TGTGCCATCCGCGGGGACCCAGCCTACAATGAGCAGTTCTTC. It codes for CAIRGDPAYNEQFF.

This clone was recorded a few times. V usage is TRBV11-3 and J usage is TRBJ2-5; maybe TRBD1 (5 bases). This CDR3 is built from 14 residues. V dropped 1 base and J dropped 0 bases, with 6 bases sitting between them. Looked up from germline, CDR1 is SGHNT and CDR2 is YENEEA. CDR3 sequence: CASSLGTNQETQYF. CDR3 in DNA: TGTGCCAGCAGCTTAGGGACAAACCAAGAGACCCAGTACTTC.

The rearrangement links TRBV5-1 to TRBJ2-1; maybe TRBD2 (5 bases). CDR3 length: 17 amino acids. CDR1 is SGHRS, CDR2 YFSETQ, per germline. The V gene lost 0 bases and the J gene lost 8 bases, with 21 bases spanning the gap. The CDR3 region has the DNA TGCGCCAGCAGCTTGGGCCTCGGGCCTAGCTCCCGCGATGAGCAGTTCTTC. Residues: CASSLGLGPSSRDEQFF.

This chain links TRBV19 with TRBJ2-1; 9 bases match TRBD1. Germline assignment: CDR1 LNHDA and CDR2 SQIVND (reference sequence). The CDR3 runs to 14 residues. The V and J ends lost 7 bases and 1 base, in that order; junction bases with no gene match: 2. The CDR3 loop is CASTGTGSYNEQFF. CDR3 in DNA: TGTGCCAGTACCGGGACAGGGTCCTACAATGAGCAGTTCTTC.

The chain couples TRBV30 to TRBJ2-1, with 8 nucleotides matching TRBD2. Germline V gene lookup returns CDR1 GTSNPN and CDR2 SVGIG (reference sequence). The CDR3 covers 14 residues. Trimming removed 5 bases from V and 1 base from J; junction bases left unmatched: 4. CDR3 coding DNA: TGTGCCTGGGCCAGCGGGAGTTCCTACAATGAGCAGTTCTTC. Translation gives CAWASGSSYNEQFF.

This clone appeared a few times. The rearrangement links TRBV5-1 to TRBJ1-2; 9 nucleotides match TRBD1. Germline trimming cut 4 bases from V and 4 bases from J; bases unmatched to any gene: 5. CDR1 and CDR2 from the germline V gene are SGHRS and YFSETQ. The CDR3 spans 14 residues. CDR3 protein: CASSRTGAGYGYTF. The CDR3 nucleotides are TGCGCCAGCAGCCGGACAGGGGCTGGCTATGGCTACACCTTC. The variable domain in full, completed from reference TRBV5-1 and TRBJ1-2, reads KAGVTQTPRYLIKTRGQQVTLSCSPISGHRSVSWYQQTPGQGLQFLFEYFSETQRNKGNFPGRFSGRQFSNSRSEMNVSTLELGDSALYLCASSRTGAGYGYTFGSGTRLTVV.

The J gene is TRBJ2-7, the V gene TRBV13; D perhaps matches TRBD1 (6 bases). The CDR3 covers 14 residues. The V end lost 2 bases, the J end lost 3 bases, and 11 bases lay between the germline ends. The germline V gene has CDR1 PRHDT and CDR2 FYEKMQ (reference sequence). The DNA of the CDR3 is TGTGCCAGCAGCTTAAATGAGGGGGACTACGAGCAGTACTTC. Translation: CASSLNEGDYEQYF.

The sample holds a few counts of this clone. The chain recombines TRBV27 with TRBJ1-1, with D possibly being TRBD1 (5 bases). Germline lookup yields CDR1 MNHEY and CDR2 SMNVEV (reference sequence). This CDR3 is built from 16 residues. V lost 7 bases and J 0 bases, leaving 18 bases between the germline ends. CDR3 nucleotide sequence: TGTGCCAGCAAGGCTTACCAAGGGGAAATGAACACTGAAGCTTTCTTT. Protein product: CASKAYQGEMNTEAFF.

The chain combines TRBV7-9 with TRBJ1-4, with a weak D call TRBD1 (6 bases). The germline V and J ends were trimmed by 5 bases and 4 bases, with 14 bases remaining between them. The germline V gene has CDR1 SEHNR and CDR2 FQNEAQ (reference sequence). CDR3 length: 15 residues. CDR3 nucleotide sequence: TGTGCCAGCAGCCCGGACAGAAGACGTAATGAAAAACTGTTTTTT. It specifies CASSPDRRRNEKLFF.

The chain combines TRBV18 with TRBJ1-2; 7 bases are a match to TRBD1. This CDR3 is built from 15 residues. Germline CDR1 is KGHSH and CDR2 is LQKENI. Trimming took 4 bases from V and 8 from J; bases not matched to a gene: 13. CDR3 bases: TGTGCCAGCTCACAAAGATTGCTACAGGGGAGGGGCTACACCTTC. The encoded protein is CASSQRLLQGRGYTF.

This clone was detected only a few times. This chain links TRBV6-4 with TRBJ2-5, with TRBD1 identical over 9 bases. The CDR3 covers 17 residues. In germline, CDR1 is MRHNA, CDR2 SNTAGT. Unmatched junction bases numbered 17, after V lost 7 bases and J lost 5 bases. As DNA, the CDR3 is TGTGCCAGCACTCCTCCTTCGACAGGGGGTGTGAGTGAGACCCAGTACTTC. Protein product: CASTPPSTGGVSETQYF.

In its sample, this clone was seen a few times. The chain has TRBV5-1 and TRBJ2-5; 10 nucleotides match TRBD2. Unmatched junction bases numbered 16, after V lost 10 bases and J lost 1 base. The CDR3 has 17 residues. Germline V CDR1 and CDR2: SGHRS, YFSETQ. The DNA for the CDR3 is TGCGCCGGAGGGTCAGCACACAGCGGGAGGGGCCAAGAGACCCAGTACTTC. This sequence encodes CAGGSAHSGRGQETQYF.

The chain combines TRBV7-3 with TRBJ2-1; TRBD2 aligns across 8 bases. V shed 1 base, J shed 8 bases, and the junction held 4 bases outside the gene matches. CDR1 and CDR2 (germline): SGHTA, FQGTGA. The CDR3 contains 14 residues. The CDR3: CASSLIGGDDEQFF. The DNA of the CDR3 is TGTGCCAGCAGCTTAATCGGGGGGGATGATGAGCAGTTCTTC. Supplemented by reference TRBV7-3 and TRBJ2-1, the full variable domain reads GAGVSQTPSNKVTEKGKYVELRCDPISGHTALYWYRQSLGQGPEFLIYFQGTGAADDSGLPNDRFFAVRPEGSVSTLKIQRTERGDSAVYLCASSLIGGDDEQFFGPGTRLTVL.